The sequence of this TCR beta chain was determined in a study of Graves' ophthalmopathy and Graves' hyperthyroidism. RNA transcripts served as template for amplifying TCR beta CDR3 sequences. A first-round RT-PCR used HTBI primers, followed by a second-round multiplex PCR. TCRdb processed the multiplex PCR reads anew with MiXCR; each CDR3 protein has one entry. The sample lists over a million distinct CDR3 sequences; 35% to 45% were seen once. Trimming left V 5 bases short and J 5 bases short, with 12 bases between. From germline, CDR1 is MNHNS and CDR2 SASEGT. This CDR3 is built from 13 residues. This clonotype was counted many times. What it recognizes is unknown. Aged 18 to 65, hyperthyroidism patients had new diagnoses of under 2 months' duration. Pregnancy or lactation, uncontrolled infections and other autoimmune diseases were grounds for excluding patients. General study points: Thyroid clonotypes that were expanded above 0.001 frequency mostly also appeared in blood.

The sequence was obtained from an adult man with Graves' hyperthyroidism. Sequenced: peripheral blood or thyroid tissue (not recorded which). The chain is built from TRBV6-1 and TRBJ2-5; D is ambiguous. CDR3 protein: CASSRWMEETQYF. For the CDR3, the DNA is TGTGCCAGCAGTCGGTGGATGGAGGAGACCCAGTACTTC.